The 7 T cell receptor beta chains below all came from one sample that was sequenced in a study of blood T cell repertoires in COVID-19. Generated by immunoSEQ multiplex PCR, the TCRdb table keeps only in-frame clones and is missing some. The table lists about 120,000 clones, around 90% of them singletons. The sequenced sample was peripheral blood. These receptors came from a man aged 55-75 years with COVID-19, enrolled during active disease.

The genes are TRBV3-1 (or the pseudogene TRBV3-2) and TRBJ1-3; D is unresolved. The V end was cut by 1 base, the J end by 8 bases, with 6 bases between. The CDR3 covers 12 residues. CDR1 and CDR2 from the germline V gene are LGHDT and YNNKEL (reference sequence). CDR3 nucleotide sequence: TGTGCCAGCAGCCAAGCGGAGGACACCATATATTTT. Translating gives CASSQAEDTIYF.

The DNA of the CDR3 is TGTGCCAGCAGCAAGACCGGGACAGGCTTCAATGAGCAGTTCTTC. Its translation is CASSKTGTGFNEQFF. V gene TRBV7-3 combines with J gene TRBJ2-1; 8 bases agree with TRBD1. This CDR3 is 15 amino acids long. V was pared by 5 bases and J by 6 bases, with 9 bases of the junction left unmatched. Germline lookup yields CDR1 SGHTA and CDR2 FQGTGA.

The chain combines TRBV10-1 with TRBJ1-2; tentatively, D is TRBD1 (6 bases). V lost 4 bases and J lost 8, with 14 bases in between. Germline V gene sequence: CDR1 WNHNN, CDR2 SYGVQD (reference sequence). This CDR3 contains 13 residues. This chain's CDR3 is CASSAGDIEGYTF. In DNA form, the CDR3 reads TGCGCCAGCAGTGCCGGGGACATCGAGGGCTACACCTTC.

This chain joins TRBV28 and TRBJ2-7; 8 bases line up with TRBD2. This CDR3 is 17 amino acids long. Germline trimming cut 7 bases from V and 3 bases from J; bases unmatched to any gene: 17. The V gene's germline CDR1 is MDHEN and CDR2 SYDVKM. CDR3 residues: CASMENLAASGYYEQYF. The CDR3 DNA sequence: TGTGCCAGCATGGAGAATCTCGCGGCTAGCGGGTACTACGAGCAGTACTTC.

This clone was recorded a few times. The J gene is TRBJ2-3, the V gene TRBV5-4, with D unclear. V lost 2 bases to trimming and J lost 5 bases, with 9 bases between them. The CDR3 loop spans 13 amino acids. Per the germline V gene, CDR1 is SGHNT and CDR2 is YYREEE (reference sequence). The CDR3 coding sequence is TGTGCCAGCAGCTTCCCCCAGCGAGATACGCAGTATTTT. Translating it yields CASSFPQRDTQYF. Full variable domain (missing parts from reference TRBV5-4 and TRBJ2-3): ETGVTQSPTHLIKTRGQQVTLRCSSQSGHNTVSWYQQALGQGPQFIFQYYREEENGRGNFPPRFSGLQFPNYSSELNVNALELDDSALYLCASSFPQRDTQYFGPGTRLTVL.

CDR3 loop: CASSLGADTQYF. The CDR3 bases are TGTGCCAGCAGCCTAGGTGCGGATACGCAGTATTTT. This rearrangement joins TRBV7-9 to TRBJ2-3; no definite D call. V was pared by 5 bases and J by 6 bases, with 9 bases between. Looked up from germline, CDR1 is SEHNR and CDR2 is FQNEAQ (reference sequence). The CDR3 length is 12 residues.

The chain uses TRBV5-1 and TRBJ2-1, with D perhaps matching TRBD2 (5 bases). The germline V and J ends were trimmed by 0 bases and 3 bases, with 10 bases remaining between them. The CDR3 contains 15 residues. Germline V gene lookup returns CDR1 SGHRS and CDR2 YFSETQ. DNA for the CDR3: TGCGCCAGCAGCTTGGGAGCGGATGACTACAATGAGCAGTTCTTC. This sequence encodes CASSLGADDYNEQFF.